Detailed here is one T cell receptor beta chain. These data are taken from a study of blood T cell repertoires in COVID-19. In the study overall: T cells, B-cell-depleted T cells, or PBMCs provided the cDNA or gDNA that served as material.

V lost 2 bases and J lost 5, with 16 bases in between. The CDR3 contains 15 residues. The germline gives CDR1 SGHTS, CDR2 YDEGEE. Sequencing used immunoSEQ multiplex PCR; TCRdb keeps in-frame clones, though not all of them. The table lists fewer than 350,000 clones, 80% to 90% of them singletons. This rearrangement joins TRBV5-8 to TRBJ1-1, with D tentatively TRBD1 (5 bases). The sequence was collected from a man in his forties or fifties with acute or convalescent COVID-19. Sequenced: peripheral blood. The CDR3 reads CASSLTGHEGTEAFF. CDR3 sequence (DNA): TGTGCCAGCAGCTTAACCGGACATGAAGGGACTGAAGCTTTCTTT.